This TCR beta chain was sequenced for a study of identifying expanded T cells in peripheral blood. Findings of the study overall: Differentially abundant clones: about 1.2 between replicates, 16.4 at approximately 13 days, 19 to 20 at four. Roughly 2-week clone count variance significantly increased as total template count grew.

Sequenced by immunoSEQ multiplex PCR; TCRdb stores in-frame clones only, minus some. The sample carries tens of thousands of clones, around 86% recorded once. As regards this clone: Its antigen is as yet unknown.

Healthy donors had no documented immune events, such as infections, while sampled. The V gene's germline CDR1 is SGHNT and CDR2 YYREEE (reference sequence). Germline trimming cut 4 bases from V and 8 bases from J; bases unmatched to any gene: 9. The CDR3 covers 14 residues. Input material: blood. This clonotype was obtained from a person aged 18-69 years in good health. The chain employs TRBV5-4 and TRBJ1-2; 9 positions match TRBD1. CDR3 nucleotides: TGTGCCAGCAGCCTCCGGGACAGGGTTAGAGGCTACACCTTC. Amino acid sequence: CASSLRDRVRGYTF.